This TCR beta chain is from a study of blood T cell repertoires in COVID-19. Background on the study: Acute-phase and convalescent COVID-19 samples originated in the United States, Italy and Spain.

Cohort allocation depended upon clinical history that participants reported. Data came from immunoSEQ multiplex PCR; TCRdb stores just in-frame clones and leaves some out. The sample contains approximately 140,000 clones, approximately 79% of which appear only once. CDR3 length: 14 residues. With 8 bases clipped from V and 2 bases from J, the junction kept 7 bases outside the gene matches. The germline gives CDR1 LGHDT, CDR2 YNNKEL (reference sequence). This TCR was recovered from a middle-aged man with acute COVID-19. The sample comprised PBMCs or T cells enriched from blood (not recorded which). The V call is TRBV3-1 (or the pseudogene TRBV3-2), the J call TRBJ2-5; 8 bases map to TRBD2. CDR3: CASLSSGYQETQYF. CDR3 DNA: TGTGCCAGCCTTTCTAGCGGGTATCAAGAGACCCAGTACTTC.